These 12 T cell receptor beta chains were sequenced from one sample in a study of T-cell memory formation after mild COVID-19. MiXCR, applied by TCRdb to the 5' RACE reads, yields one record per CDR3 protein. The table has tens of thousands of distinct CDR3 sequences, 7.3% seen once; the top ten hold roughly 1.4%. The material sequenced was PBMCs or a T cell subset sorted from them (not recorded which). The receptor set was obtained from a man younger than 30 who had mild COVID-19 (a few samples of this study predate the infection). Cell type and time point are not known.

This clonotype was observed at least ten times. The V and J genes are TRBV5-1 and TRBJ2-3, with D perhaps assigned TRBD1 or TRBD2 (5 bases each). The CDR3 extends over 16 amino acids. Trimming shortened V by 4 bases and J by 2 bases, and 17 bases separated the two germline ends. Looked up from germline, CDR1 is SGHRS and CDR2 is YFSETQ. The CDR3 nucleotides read TGCGCCAGCAGCCTTCAGCCGGGACGGAACACAGATACGCAGTATTTT. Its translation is CASSLQPGRNTDTQYF.

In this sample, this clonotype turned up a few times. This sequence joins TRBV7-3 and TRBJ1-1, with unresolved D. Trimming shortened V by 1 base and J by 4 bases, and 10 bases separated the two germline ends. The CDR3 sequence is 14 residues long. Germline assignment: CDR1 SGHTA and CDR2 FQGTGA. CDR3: CASSLNIGGTEAFF. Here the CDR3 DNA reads TGTGCCAGCAGCTTAAACATCGGTGGCACTGAAGCTTTCTTT.

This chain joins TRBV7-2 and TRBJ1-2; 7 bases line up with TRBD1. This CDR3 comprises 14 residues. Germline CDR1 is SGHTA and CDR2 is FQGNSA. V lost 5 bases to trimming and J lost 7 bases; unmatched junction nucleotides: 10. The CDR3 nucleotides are TGTGCCAGCAGCCAGAGACAGGGACCGAGTGGCTACACCTTC. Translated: CASSQRQGPSGYTF.

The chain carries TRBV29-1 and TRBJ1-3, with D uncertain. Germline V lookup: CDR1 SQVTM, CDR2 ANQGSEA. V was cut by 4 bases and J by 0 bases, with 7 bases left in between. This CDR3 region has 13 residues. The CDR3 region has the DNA TGCAGCGTTGGACGCGGCTCTGGAAACACCATATATTTT. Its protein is CSVGRGSGNTIYF.

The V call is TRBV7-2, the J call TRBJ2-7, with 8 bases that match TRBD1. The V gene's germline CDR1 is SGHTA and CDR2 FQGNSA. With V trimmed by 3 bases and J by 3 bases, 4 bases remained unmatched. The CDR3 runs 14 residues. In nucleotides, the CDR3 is TGTGCCAGCAGCTTCAGACAGGGGCTCTACGAGCAGTACTTC. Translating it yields CASSFRQGLYEQYF.

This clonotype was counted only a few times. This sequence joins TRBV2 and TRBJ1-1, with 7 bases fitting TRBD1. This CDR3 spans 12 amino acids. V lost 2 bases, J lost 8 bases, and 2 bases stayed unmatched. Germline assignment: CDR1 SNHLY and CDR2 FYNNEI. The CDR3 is CASSELDREAFF. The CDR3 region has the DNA TGTGCCAGCAGTGAATTGGACAGGGAAGCTTTCTTT.

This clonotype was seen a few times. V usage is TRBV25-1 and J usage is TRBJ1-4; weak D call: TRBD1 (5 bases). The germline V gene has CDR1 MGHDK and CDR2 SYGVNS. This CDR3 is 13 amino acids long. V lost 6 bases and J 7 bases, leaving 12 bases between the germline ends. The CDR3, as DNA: TGTGCCAGCAGCAGGGTAGAGGGTGAAAAACTGTTTTTT. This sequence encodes CASSRVEGEKLFF.

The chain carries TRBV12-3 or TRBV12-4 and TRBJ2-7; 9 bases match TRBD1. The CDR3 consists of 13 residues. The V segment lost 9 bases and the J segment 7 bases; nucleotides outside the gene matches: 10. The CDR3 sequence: CASRNTGGREQYF. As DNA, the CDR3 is TGTGCCAGTAGAAACACAGGGGGCCGGGAGCAGTACTTC.

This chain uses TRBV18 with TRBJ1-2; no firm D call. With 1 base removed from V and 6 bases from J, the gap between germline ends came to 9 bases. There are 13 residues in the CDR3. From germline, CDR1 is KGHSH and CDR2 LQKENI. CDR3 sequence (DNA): TGTGCCAGCTCACCACTGACACTCGATGGCTACACCTTC. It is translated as CASSPLTLDGYTF.

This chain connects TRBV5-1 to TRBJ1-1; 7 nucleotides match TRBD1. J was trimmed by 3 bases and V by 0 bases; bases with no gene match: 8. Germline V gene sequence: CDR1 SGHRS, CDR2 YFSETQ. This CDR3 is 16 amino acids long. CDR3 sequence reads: CASSLAAGRGDTEAFF. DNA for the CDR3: TGCGCCAGCAGCTTGGCGGCTGGCAGGGGGGACACTGAAGCTTTCTTT.

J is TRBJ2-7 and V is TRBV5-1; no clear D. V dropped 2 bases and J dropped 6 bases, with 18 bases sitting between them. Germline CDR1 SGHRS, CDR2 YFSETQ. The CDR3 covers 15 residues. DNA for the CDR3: TGCGCCAGCAGCTTAAGGCAGGCGAGAGTAGCCGAGCAGTACTTC. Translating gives CASSLRQARVAEQYF.

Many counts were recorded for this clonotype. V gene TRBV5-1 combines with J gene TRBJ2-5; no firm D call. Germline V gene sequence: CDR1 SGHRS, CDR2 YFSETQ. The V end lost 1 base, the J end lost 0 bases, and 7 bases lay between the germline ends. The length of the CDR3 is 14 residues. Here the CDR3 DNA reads TGCGCCAGCAGCTTGCTTAGTTACCAAGAGACCCAGTACTTC. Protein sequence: CASSLLSYQETQYF.